Listed below are T cell receptor beta chains from one sample, sequenced in a study of human T cells and chemical hapten exposure. Using its own MiXCR run on the RACE reads, TCRdb lists one record per CDR3 protein. The repertoire holds hundreds of thousands of distinct CDR3 sequences, with 6% to 7% as singletons. Source: whole blood, taken in connection with sensitization to the hapten diphenylcyclopropenone (DPC). Source of these receptors: a woman under 30 with alopecia areata. Some clones in this sample may be carry-over from other donors' samples. CDR3s include the opening cysteine and the closing phenylalanine or tryptophan. A D gene is named only where the DNA matches it firmly. A clone size is listed for some rows: how often the clone was seen (once, few, many), or a class if it is expanded.

d_call: .
clone_size: few
v_call: TRBV6-2/TRBV6-3
j_call: TRBJ1-1
cdr3_length: 14
cdr3_aa: CASRATAGGTEAFF
cdr3_nt: TGTGCCAGCAGAGCTACGGCCGGGGGAACTGAAGCTTTCTTT

d_call: TRBD2
clone_size: few
v_call: TRBV20-1
j_call: TRBJ2-4
cdr3_length: 15
cdr3_aa: CSAPSPLAGGDIQYF
cdr3_nt: TGCAGTGCCCCGTCCCCCCTAGCGGGGGGTGACATTCAGTACTTC

d_call: .
clone_size: many
v_call: TRBV2
j_call: TRBJ1-2
cdr3_length: 15
cdr3_aa: CASIDDSGPLYGYTF
cdr3_nt: TGTGCCAGCATCGATGACTCAGGCCCTCTCTATGGCTACACCTTC

d_call: TRBD2
clone_size: many
v_call: TRBV4-1
j_call: TRBJ2-7
cdr3_length: 14
cdr3_aa: CASSQDPGTREEYF
cdr3_nt: TGCGCCAGCAGCCAAGACCCCGGGACTCGGGAGGAGTACTTC

d_call: .
clone_size: many
v_call: TRBV6-5
j_call: TRBJ1-1
cdr3_length: 14
cdr3_aa: CASSYSHRARQAFF
cdr3_nt: TGTGCCAGCAGTTACTCTCACAGGGCCAGGCAAGCTTTCTTT

d_call: .
clone_size: .
v_call: TRBV28
j_call: TRBJ2-7
cdr3_length: 13
cdr3_aa: CASSRQARYEQYF
cdr3_nt: TGTGCCAGCAGTCGACAGGCACGCTACGAGCAGTACTTC

d_call: TRBD1
clone_size: few
v_call: TRBV7-9
j_call: TRBJ1-5
cdr3_length: 15
cdr3_aa: CASSSDDRGDQPQHF
cdr3_nt: TGTGCCAGCAGCTCCGACGACAGGGGGGATCAGCCCCAGCATTTT

d_call: .
clone_size: .
v_call: TRBV20-1
j_call: TRBJ1-2
cdr3_length: 13
cdr3_aa: CSARGDGVDGYTF
cdr3_nt: TGCAGTGCTAGAGGGGACGGGGTTGATGGCTACACCTTC

d_call: .
clone_size: .
v_call: TRBV28
j_call: TRBJ2-1
cdr3_length: 12
cdr3_aa: CASNDLFNEQFF
cdr3_nt: TGTGCCAGCAACGACTTGTTCAATGAGCAGTTCTTC

d_call: TRBD1
clone_size: many
v_call: TRBV14
j_call: TRBJ2-4
cdr3_length: 11
cdr3_aa: CASSPDRVEYF
cdr3_nt: TGTGCCAGCAGCCCGGACAGGGTGGAGTACTTC

d_call: .
clone_size: few
v_call: TRBV7-9
j_call: TRBJ2-5
cdr3_length: 16
cdr3_aa: CASSLPGGHYQETQYF
cdr3_nt: TGTGCCAGCAGCTTACCCGGGGGCCACTACCAAGAGACCCAGTACTTC

d_call: TRBD1
clone_size: few
v_call: TRBV6-1
j_call: TRBJ2-2
cdr3_length: 15
cdr3_aa: CASILQGPETGELFF
cdr3_nt: TGTGCCAGCATTTTACAGGGGCCCGAAACCGGGGAGCTGTTTTTT

d_call: .
clone_size: .
v_call: TRBV4-3
j_call: TRBJ1-1
cdr3_length: 16
cdr3_aa: CASSQSLFGYGTEAFF
cdr3_nt: TGCGCCAGCAGCCAGTCACTCTTTGGGTATGGCACTGAAGCTTTCTTT

d_call: TRBD1
clone_size: few
v_call: TRBV6-6
j_call: TRBJ1-4
cdr3_length: 15
cdr3_aa: CASSHPTGSGEKLFF
cdr3_nt: TGTGCCAGCAGCCACCCGACAGGGAGTGGCGAAAAACTGTTTTTT

d_call: .
clone_size: once
v_call: TRBV6-6
j_call: TRBJ1-1
cdr3_length: 13
cdr3_aa: CASSYTGKAEAFF
cdr3_nt: TGTGCCAGCAGTTATACAGGGAAGGCTGAAGCTTTCTTT

d_call: TRBD2
clone_size: .
v_call: TRBV4-2
j_call: TRBJ2-7
cdr3_length: 15
cdr3_aa: CASSQDPTSGYEQYF
cdr3_nt: TGTGCCAGCAGCCAAGACCCGACTAGCGGCTACGAGCAGTACTTC

d_call: TRBD1
clone_size: .
v_call: TRBV28
j_call: TRBJ1-6
cdr3_length: 16
cdr3_aa: CASSEQGVSYNSPLHF
cdr3_nt: TGTGCCAGCAGTGAACAGGGGGTGTCCTATAATTCACCCCTCCACTTT

d_call: TRBD1
clone_size: many
v_call: TRBV6-1
j_call: TRBJ1-3
cdr3_length: 16
cdr3_aa: CASSIVGGRSGNTIYF
cdr3_nt: TGTGCCAGCAGTATTGTAGGGGGCCGCTCTGGAAACACCATATATTTT

d_call: .
clone_size: many
v_call: TRBV4-1
j_call: TRBJ1-2
cdr3_length: 16
cdr3_aa: CASSQDPSGPNYGYTF
cdr3_nt: TGCGCCAGCAGCCAGGATCCTTCCGGGCCGAACTATGGCTACACCTTC

d_call: .
clone_size: many
v_call: TRBV10-3
j_call: TRBJ1-1
cdr3_length: 15
cdr3_aa: CAISESRGPNTEAFF
cdr3_nt: TGTGCCATCAGTGAGTCGAGGGGCCCCAACACTGAAGCTTTCTTT

d_call: .
clone_size: .
v_call: TRBV5-1
j_call: TRBJ2-3
cdr3_length: 13
cdr3_aa: CASSLADTETQYF
cdr3_nt: TGCGCCAGCAGCTTGGCTGACACAGAAACGCAGTATTTT

d_call: TRBD1
clone_size: few
v_call: TRBV7-9
j_call: TRBJ1-1
cdr3_length: 15
cdr3_aa: CAIRDRGQFSTEAFF
cdr3_nt: TGTGCAATTAGGGACAGGGGGCAGTTTTCGACTGAAGCTTTCTTT